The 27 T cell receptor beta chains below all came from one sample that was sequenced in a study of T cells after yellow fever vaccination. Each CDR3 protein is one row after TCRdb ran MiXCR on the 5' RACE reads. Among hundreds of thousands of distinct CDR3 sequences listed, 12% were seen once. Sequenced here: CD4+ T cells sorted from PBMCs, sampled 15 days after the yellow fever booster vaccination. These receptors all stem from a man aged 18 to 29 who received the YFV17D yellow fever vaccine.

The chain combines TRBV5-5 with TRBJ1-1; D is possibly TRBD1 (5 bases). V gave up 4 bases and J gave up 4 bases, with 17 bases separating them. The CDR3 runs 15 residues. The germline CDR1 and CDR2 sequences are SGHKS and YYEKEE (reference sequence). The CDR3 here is CASSAFQGLVTEAFF. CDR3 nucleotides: TGTGCCAGCAGCGCCTTCCAGGGATTGGTCACTGAAGCTTTCTTT. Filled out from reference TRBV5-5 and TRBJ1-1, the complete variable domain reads DAGVTQSPTHLIKTRGQQVTLRCSPISGHKSVSWYQQVLGQGPQFIFQYYEKEERGRGNFPDRFSARQFPNYSSELNVNALLLGDSALYLCASSAFQGLVTEAFFGQGTRLTVV.

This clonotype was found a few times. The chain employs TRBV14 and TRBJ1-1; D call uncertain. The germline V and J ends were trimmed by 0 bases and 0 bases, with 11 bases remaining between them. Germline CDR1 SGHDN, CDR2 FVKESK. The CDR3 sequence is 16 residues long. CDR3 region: CASSQESGRLNTEAFF. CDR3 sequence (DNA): TGTGCCAGCAGCCAAGAATCAGGCCGCCTGAACACTGAAGCTTTCTTT.

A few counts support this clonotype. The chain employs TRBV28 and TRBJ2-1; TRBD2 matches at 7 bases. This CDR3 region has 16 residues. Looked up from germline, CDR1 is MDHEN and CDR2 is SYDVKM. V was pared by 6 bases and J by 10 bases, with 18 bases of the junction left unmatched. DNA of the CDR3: TGTGCCAGCAGCCCGCGTCGGGGGAAGAGCGGGAAGGAGCAGTTCTTC. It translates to CASSPRRGKSGKEQFF.

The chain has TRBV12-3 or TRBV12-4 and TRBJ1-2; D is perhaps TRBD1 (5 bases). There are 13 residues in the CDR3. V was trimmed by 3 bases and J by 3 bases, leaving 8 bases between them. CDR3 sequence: CASSLGVYYGYTF. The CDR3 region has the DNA TGTGCCAGCAGTTTGGGGGTTTACTATGGCTACACCTTC.

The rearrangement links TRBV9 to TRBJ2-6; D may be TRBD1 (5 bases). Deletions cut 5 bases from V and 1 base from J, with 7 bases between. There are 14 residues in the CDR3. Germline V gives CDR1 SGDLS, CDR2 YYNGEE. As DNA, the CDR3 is TGTGCCAGCAGGCAGGGTTCTGGGGCCAACGTCCTGACTTTC. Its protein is CASRQGSGANVLTF.

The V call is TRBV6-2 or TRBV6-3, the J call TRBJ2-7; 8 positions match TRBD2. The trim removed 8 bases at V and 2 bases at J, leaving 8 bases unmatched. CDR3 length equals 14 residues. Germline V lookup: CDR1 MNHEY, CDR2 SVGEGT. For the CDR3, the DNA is TGTGCCAGCTCCGGGGGGGCAAACACCTACGAGCAGTACTTC. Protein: CASSGGANTYEQYF.

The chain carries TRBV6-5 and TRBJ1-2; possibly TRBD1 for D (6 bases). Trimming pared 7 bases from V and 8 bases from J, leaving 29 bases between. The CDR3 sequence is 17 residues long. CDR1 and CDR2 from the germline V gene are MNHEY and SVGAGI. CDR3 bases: TGTGCCAGCAAACCCTACCCCGGGGGGCGCTTAGTAAGGGGCTACACCTTC. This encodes CASKPYPGGRLVRGYTF.

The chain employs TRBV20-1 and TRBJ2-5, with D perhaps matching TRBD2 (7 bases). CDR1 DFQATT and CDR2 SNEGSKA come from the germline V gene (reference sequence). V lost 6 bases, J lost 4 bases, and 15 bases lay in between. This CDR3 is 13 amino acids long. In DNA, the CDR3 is TGCAGTGCCGAGGGGGGGGCAGGAGAGACCCAGTACTTC. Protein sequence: CSAEGGAGETQYF.

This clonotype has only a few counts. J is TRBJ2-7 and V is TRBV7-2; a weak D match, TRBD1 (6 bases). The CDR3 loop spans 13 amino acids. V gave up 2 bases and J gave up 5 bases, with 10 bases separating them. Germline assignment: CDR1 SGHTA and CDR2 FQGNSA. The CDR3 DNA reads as TGTGCCAGCAGCTTATTGGGGGCCCACGAGCAGTACTTC. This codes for CASSLLGAHEQYF.

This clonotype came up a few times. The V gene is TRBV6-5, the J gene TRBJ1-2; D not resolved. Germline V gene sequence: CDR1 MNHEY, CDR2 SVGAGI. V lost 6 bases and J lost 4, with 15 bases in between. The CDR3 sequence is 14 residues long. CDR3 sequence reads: CASSTPREAYGYTF. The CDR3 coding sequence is TGTGCCAGCAGCACCCCCCGGGAAGCCTATGGCTACACCTTC.

CDR3 bases: TGTGCCAGCAGTTACTCGACGGGGGGGGAGACCCAGTACTTC. Translation: CASSYSTGGETQYF. The chain is built from TRBV6-5 and TRBJ2-5; 8 nucleotides agree with TRBD2. The CDR3 has 14 amino acids. V gave up 0 bases and J gave up 5 bases; unmatched junction bases: 2. Germline CDR1 is MNHEY and CDR2 is SVGAGI.

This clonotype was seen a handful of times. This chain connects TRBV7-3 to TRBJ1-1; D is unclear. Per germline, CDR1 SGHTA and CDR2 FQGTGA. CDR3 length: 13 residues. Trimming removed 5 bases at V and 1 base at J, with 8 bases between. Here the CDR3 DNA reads TGTGCCAGCAGCACCCAGACGAACACTGAAGCTTTCTTT. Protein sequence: CASSTQTNTEAFF.

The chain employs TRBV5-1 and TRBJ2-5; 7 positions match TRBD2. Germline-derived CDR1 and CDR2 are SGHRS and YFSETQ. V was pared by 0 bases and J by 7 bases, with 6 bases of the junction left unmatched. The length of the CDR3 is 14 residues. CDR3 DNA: TGCGCCAGCAGCTTGGTGGCGGGGGACCGGACCCAGTACTTC. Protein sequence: CASSLVAGDRTQYF.

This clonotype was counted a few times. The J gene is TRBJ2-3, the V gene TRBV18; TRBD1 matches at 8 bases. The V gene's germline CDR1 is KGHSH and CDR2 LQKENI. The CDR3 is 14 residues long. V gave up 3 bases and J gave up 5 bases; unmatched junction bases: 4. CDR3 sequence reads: CASSPTGVGDTQYF. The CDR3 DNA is TGTGCCAGCTCACCGACAGGGGTAGGAGATACGCAGTATTTT.

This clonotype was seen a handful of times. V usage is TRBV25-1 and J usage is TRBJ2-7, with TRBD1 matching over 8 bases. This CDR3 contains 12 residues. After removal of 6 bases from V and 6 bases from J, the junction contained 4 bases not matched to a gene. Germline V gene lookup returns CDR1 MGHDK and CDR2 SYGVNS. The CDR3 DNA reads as TGTGCCAGCAGCGACAGGGGCGGCGAGCAGTACGTC. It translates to CASSDRGGEQYV.

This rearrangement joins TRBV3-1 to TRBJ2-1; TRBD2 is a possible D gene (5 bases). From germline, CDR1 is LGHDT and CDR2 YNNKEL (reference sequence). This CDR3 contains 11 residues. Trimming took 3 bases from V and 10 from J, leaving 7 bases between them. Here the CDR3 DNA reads TGTGCCAGCAGCCAGACTATCGAGCAGTTCTTC. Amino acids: CASSQTIEQFF.

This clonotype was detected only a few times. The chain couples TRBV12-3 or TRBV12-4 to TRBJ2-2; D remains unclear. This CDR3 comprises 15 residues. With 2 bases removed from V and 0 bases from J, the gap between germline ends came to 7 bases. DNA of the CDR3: TGTGCCAGCAGTTTAAGGGCCGCGAACACCGGGGAGCTGTTTTTT. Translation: CASSLRAANTGELFF.

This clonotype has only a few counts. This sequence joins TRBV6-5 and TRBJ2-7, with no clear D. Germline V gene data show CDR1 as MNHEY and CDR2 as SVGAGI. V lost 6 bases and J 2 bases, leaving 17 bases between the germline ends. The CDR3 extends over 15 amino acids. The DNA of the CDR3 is TGTGCCAGCAGCACGGACGCCCGCCTGACCTACGAGCAGTACTTC. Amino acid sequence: CASSTDARLTYEQYF.

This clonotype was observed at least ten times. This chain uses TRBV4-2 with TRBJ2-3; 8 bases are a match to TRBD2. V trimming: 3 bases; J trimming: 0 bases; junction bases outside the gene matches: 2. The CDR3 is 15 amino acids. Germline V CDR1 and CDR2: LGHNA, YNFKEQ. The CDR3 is CASSQKRGSTDTQYF. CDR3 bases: TGTGCCAGCAGCCAGAAGCGGGGGAGCACAGATACGCAGTATTTT.

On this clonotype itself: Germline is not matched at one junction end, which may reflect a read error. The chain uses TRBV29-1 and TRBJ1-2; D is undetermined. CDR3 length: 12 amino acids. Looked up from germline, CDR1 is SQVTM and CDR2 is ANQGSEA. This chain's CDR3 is CSVGGANYGFTF. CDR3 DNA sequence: TGCAGCGTTGGAGGAGCTAACTATGGCTTCACCTTC.

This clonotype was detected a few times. The CDR3 reads CASSQEPISQPQHF. CDR3 nucleotide sequence: TGTGCCAGCAGCCAAGAACCCATTTCCCAGCCCCAGCATTTT. The chain joins TRBV3-1 to TRBJ1-5; D ambiguous. Trimming pared 0 bases from V and 7 bases from J, leaving 10 bases between. This CDR3 region has 14 residues. Germline V gene sequence: CDR1 LGHDT, CDR2 YNNKEL (reference sequence). The full variable domain, completed using reference TRBV3-1 and TRBJ1-5, is DTAVSQTPKYLVTQMGNDKSIKCEQNLGHDTMYWYKQDSKKFLKIMFSYNNKELIINETVPNRFSPKSPDKAHLNLHINSLELGDSAVYFCASSQEPISQPQHFGDGTRLSIL.

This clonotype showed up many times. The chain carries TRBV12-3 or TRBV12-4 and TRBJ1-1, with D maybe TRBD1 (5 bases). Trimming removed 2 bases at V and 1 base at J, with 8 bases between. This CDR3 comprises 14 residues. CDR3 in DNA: TGTGCCAGCAGTTTATCAACAGGGAACACTGAAGCTTTCTTT. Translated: CASSLSTGNTEAFF.

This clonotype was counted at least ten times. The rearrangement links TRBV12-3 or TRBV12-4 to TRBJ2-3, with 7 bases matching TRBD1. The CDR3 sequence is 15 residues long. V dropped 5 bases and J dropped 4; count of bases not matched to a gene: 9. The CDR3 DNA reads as TGTGCCAGCAGTCCCCCAGGGGGTAGGGCAGATACGCAGTATTTT. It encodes CASSPPGGRADTQYF.

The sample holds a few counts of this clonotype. The CDR3 sequence: CASSLKGALTDTQYF. The CDR3 DNA reads as TGTGCCAGCAGTTTAAAGGGGGCCCTCACAGATACGCAGTATTTT. This chain joins TRBV27 and TRBJ2-3; 7 nucleotides align to TRBD1. V shed 2 bases and J 2 bases; nucleotides not matched to a gene: 4. The CDR3 spans 15 residues. The germline gives CDR1 MNHEY, CDR2 SMNVEV (reference sequence).

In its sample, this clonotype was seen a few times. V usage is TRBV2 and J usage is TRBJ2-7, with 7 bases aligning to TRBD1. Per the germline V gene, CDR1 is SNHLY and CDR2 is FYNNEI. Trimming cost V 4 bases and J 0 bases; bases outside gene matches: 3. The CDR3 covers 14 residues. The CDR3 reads CASSGQGSSYEQYF. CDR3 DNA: TGTGCCAGCAGTGGACAGGGAAGCTCCTACGAGCAGTACTTC.

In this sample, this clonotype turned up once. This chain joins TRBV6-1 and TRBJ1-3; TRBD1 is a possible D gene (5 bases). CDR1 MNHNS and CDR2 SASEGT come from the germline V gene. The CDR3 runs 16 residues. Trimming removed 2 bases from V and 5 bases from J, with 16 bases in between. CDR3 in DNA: TGTGCCAGCAGTGAATCTCCCCCCGACAGTAGAAACACCATATATTTT. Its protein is CASSESPPDSRNTIYF.

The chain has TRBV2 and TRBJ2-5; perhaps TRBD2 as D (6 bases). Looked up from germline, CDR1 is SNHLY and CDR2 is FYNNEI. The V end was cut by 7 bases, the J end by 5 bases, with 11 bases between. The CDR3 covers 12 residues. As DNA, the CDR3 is TGTGCCAGCAACGGGGGTATGGAGACCCAGTACTTC. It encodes CASNGGMETQYF.